The next 16 T cell receptor beta chains were all read from a single sample in a study of blood T cell repertoires in COVID-19. The method was immunoSEQ multiplex PCR; TCRdb's version includes in-frame clones alone and lacks a portion of them. The table records about 180,000 clones, around four fifths of them present only once. The sequencing sample was made of peripheral blood. The receptors come from a woman in her 70s with COVID-19, enrolled during active disease.

The chain couples TRBV28 to TRBJ2-7; 8 positions match TRBD2. The CDR3 covers 16 residues. Losses at the gene ends were 2 bases for V and 0 bases for J; bases not matched to a gene: 6. The V gene's germline CDR1 is MDHEN and CDR2 SYDVKM. The CDR3 spells CASSLGTSGPSYEQYF. The CDR3 DNA reads TGTGCCAGCAGTTTAGGTACTAGCGGACCCTCCTACGAGCAGTACTTC.

V is TRBV2 and J is TRBJ2-7, with 8 bases lining up with TRBD2. This CDR3 has 12 residues. V was pared by 9 bases and J by 2 bases, with 3 bases of the junction left unmatched. Germline V CDR1 and CDR2: SNHLY, FYNNEI. As DNA, the CDR3 is TGTGCCAGTTCACTAGCGGCCTACGAGCAGTACTTC. Encoded protein: CASSLAAYEQYF.

This clone was observed a single time. The chain employs TRBV18 and TRBJ2-7; maybe TRBD2 (6 bases). Germline V gene sequence: CDR1 KGHSH, CDR2 LQKENI. This CDR3 spans 14 amino acids. V was shortened by 1 base and J by 6 bases, with 13 bases between the two germline ends. CDR3 bases: TGTGCCAGCTCACCACAGGGAGGAAAATTCGAGCAGTACTTC. Translated: CASSPQGGKFEQYF.

V and J are TRBV5-6 and TRBJ1-5, with TRBD1 as a possible D gene (6 bases). The CDR3 has 14 residues. Germline V CDR1 and CDR2: SGHDT, YYEEEE. V lost 4 bases, J lost 6 bases, and 14 bases lay in between. CDR3 DNA: TGTGCCAGCAGCCGCAGGGGTAGCGTTCAGCCCCAGCATTTT. Its protein is CASSRRGSVQPQHF.

V usage is TRBV19 and J usage is TRBJ2-4, with D perhaps matching TRBD2 (5 bases). Trimming took off 0 bases at V and 1 base at J, with 16 bases between the two ends. Germline V gene data show CDR1 as LNHDA and CDR2 as SQIVND (reference sequence). The CDR3 has 18 residues. CDR3 loop: CASSIEVPSSSAKNIQYF. The CDR3 DNA sequence: TGTGCCAGTAGTATAGAAGTCCCCTCTAGCTCCGCCAAAAACATTCAGTACTTC.

The chain couples TRBV28 to TRBJ2-7, with TRBD1 matching over 9 bases. The CDR3 is 15 amino acids. Germline trimming cut 5 bases from V and 3 bases from J; bases unmatched to any gene: 8. The germline V gene has CDR1 MDHEN and CDR2 SYDVKM. The CDR3 loop is CASSQPGQGNYEQYF. Written as DNA, the CDR3 is TGTGCCAGCAGTCAGCCGGGACAGGGTAACTACGAGCAGTACTTC.

The rearrangement uses TRBV6-4 and TRBJ2-1, with D tentatively TRBD1 (5 bases). The germline CDR1 and CDR2 sequences are MRHNA and SNTAGT. The V end was cut by 8 bases, the J end by 5 bases, with 10 bases between. The CDR3 is 12 amino acids. CDR3 region: CASDRDNNEQFF. For the CDR3, the DNA is TGTGCCAGCGACAGAGATAACAATGAGCAGTTCTTC.

This clone was seen a handful of times. The chain links TRBV11-2 to TRBJ1-1, with a tentative D call TRBD1 (6 bases). The CDR3 loop spans 12 amino acids. Germline CDR1 SGHAT, CDR2 FQNNGV. V lost 5 bases, J lost 9 bases, and 13 bases lay in between. CDR3 residues: CASSGRDIKAFF. The CDR3 DNA reads TGTGCCAGCAGCGGACGGGACATTAAAGCTTTCTTT.

The chain joins TRBV11-2 to TRBJ1-1, with TRBD1 matching 7 bases. The CDR3 extends over 13 amino acids. The V and J ends lost 2 bases and 3 bases, in that order; junction bases with no gene match: 0. Per germline, CDR1 SGHAT and CDR2 FQNNGV. The CDR3 nucleotides are TGTGCCAGCAGCTTAAGGGGGCACACTGAAGCTTTCTTT. Translated: CASSLRGHTEAFF.

The CDR3 is CASSPGDRRNTEAFF. The CDR3 coding sequence is TGTGCCAGCAGCCCCGGGGACAGGAGGAACACTGAAGCTTTCTTT. The V call is TRBV7-3, the J call TRBJ1-1; TRBD1 agrees at 8 bases. The junction had 6 bases not matched to a gene; V was cut back by 5 bases and J by 1 base. Germline V gives CDR1 SGHTA, CDR2 FQGTGA. CDR3 length equals 15 residues.

The chain uses TRBV30 and TRBJ1-4; the D gene is possibly TRBD1 (5 bases). The CDR3 contains 14 residues. Germline V CDR1 and CDR2: GTSNPN, SVGIG (reference sequence). V was clipped by 4 bases and J by 11 bases, with 20 bases between them. As DNA, the CDR3 is TGTGCCTGGACAGCACATTGGACGGGGGGGAAACTGTTTTTT. This sequence encodes CAWTAHWTGGKLFF.

J is TRBJ2-4 and V is TRBV6-5, with 7 nucleotides matching TRBD2. This CDR3 is 16 amino acids long. The germline CDR1 and CDR2 sequences are MNHEY and SVGAGI. V shed 3 bases, J shed 7 bases, and the junction held 12 bases outside the gene matches. The CDR3 DNA sequence: TGTGCCAGCAGTTATCGTGGTGGGGGAGGGGAGAACATTCAGTACTTC. Translating gives CASSYRGGGGENIQYF.

The gene calls are TRBV27 and TRBJ1-6; maybe TRBD1 (5 bases). Trimming shortened V by 4 bases and J by 7 bases, and 14 bases separated the two germline ends. Per germline, CDR1 MNHEY and CDR2 SMNVEV (reference sequence). CDR3 length: 15 residues. CDR3 protein: CASSSRAGTNSPLHF. In DNA, the CDR3 is TGTGCCAGCAGTTCCAGGGCAGGAACCAATTCACCCCTCCACTTT.

This chain links TRBV10-2 with TRBJ1-6, with TRBD1 matching 7 bases. CDR1 WSHSY and CDR2 SAAADI come from the germline V gene. Trimming removed 4 bases from V and 10 bases from J; junction bases left unmatched: 10. This CDR3 has 15 residues. CDR3 sequence reads: CASSGRQGGESPLHF. CDR3 nucleotides: TGCGCCAGCAGTGGAAGACAGGGTGGCGAATCACCCCTCCACTTT.

The chain has TRBV6-2 or TRBV6-3 and TRBJ2-5; D possibly corresponds to TRBD1 (6 bases). Germline CDR1 is MNHEY and CDR2 is SVGEGT. CDR3 length: 16 amino acids. The V gene lost 3 bases and the J gene lost 1 base, with 15 bases spanning the gap. CDR3 sequence: CASSYTGTKFQETQYF. The CDR3 DNA reads as TGTGCCAGCAGTTATACCGGGACAAAGTTCCAAGAGACCCAGTACTTC.

This clone was seen once. The chain couples TRBV12-3 or TRBV12-4 to TRBJ2-5; no definite D call. The CDR3 has 12 amino acids. Trimming cost V 4 bases and J 1 base, with 4 bases left between them. The CDR3 DNA sequence: TGTGCCAGCAGTTCCCGCCAAGAGACCCAGTACTTC. Amino acid sequence: CASSSRQETQYF.